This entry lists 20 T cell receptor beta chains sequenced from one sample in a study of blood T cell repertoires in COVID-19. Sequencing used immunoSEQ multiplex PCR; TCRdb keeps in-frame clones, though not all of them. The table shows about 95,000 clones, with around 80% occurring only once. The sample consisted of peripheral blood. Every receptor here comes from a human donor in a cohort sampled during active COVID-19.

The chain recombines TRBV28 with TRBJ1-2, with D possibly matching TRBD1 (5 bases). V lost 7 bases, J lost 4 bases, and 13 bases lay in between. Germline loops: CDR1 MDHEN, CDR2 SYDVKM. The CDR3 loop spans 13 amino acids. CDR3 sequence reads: CASTERGIYGYTF. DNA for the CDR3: TGTGCCAGCACCGAAAGGGGTATCTATGGCTACACCTTC.

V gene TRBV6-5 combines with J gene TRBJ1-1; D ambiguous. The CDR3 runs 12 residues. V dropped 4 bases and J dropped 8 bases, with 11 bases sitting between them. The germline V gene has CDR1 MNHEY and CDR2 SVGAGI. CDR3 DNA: TGTGCCAGCAGTTCCGGAGGGCCCGAAGCTTTCTTT. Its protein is CASSSGGPEAFF.

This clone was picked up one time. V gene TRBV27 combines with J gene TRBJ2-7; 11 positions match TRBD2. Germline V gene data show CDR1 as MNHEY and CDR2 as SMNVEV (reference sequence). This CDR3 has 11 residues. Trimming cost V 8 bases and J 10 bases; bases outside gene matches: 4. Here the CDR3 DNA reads TGTGCCAGCGTAGCGGGGGGGACTCAGTACTTC. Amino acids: CASVAGGTQYF.

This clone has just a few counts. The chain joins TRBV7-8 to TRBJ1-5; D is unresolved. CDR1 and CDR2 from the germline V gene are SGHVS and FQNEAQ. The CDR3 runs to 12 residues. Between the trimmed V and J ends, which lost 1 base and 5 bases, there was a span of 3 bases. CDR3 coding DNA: TGTGCCAGCAGCTTAGGAGATCAGCCCCAGCATTTT. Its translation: CASSLGDQPQHF.

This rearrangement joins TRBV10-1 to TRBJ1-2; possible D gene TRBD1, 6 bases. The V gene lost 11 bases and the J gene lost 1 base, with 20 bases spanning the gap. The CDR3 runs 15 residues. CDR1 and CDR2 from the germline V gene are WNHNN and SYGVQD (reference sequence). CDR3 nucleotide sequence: TGCGCCGGCCGGGACAACCGATCCTTTAACTATGGCTACACCTTC. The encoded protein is CAGRDNRSFNYGYTF.

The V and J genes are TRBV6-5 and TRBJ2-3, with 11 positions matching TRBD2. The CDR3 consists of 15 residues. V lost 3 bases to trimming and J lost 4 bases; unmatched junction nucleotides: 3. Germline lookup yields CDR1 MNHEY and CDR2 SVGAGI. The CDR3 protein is CASSYSGGAADTQYF. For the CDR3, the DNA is TGTGCCAGCAGTTATAGCGGGGGGGCGGCAGATACGCAGTATTTT.

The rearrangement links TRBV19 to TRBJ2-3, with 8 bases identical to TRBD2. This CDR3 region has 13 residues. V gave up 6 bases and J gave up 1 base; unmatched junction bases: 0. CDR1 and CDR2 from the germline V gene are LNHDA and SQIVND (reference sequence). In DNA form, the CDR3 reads TGTGCCAGTAGAGCGGGGGGCACAGATACGCAGTATTTT. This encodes CASRAGGTDTQYF.

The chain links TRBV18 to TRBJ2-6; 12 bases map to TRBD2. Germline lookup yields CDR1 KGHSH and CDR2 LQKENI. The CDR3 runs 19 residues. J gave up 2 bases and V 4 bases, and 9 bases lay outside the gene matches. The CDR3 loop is CASSQAGTSGSTGANVLTF. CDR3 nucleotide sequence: TGTGCCAGCTCACAAGCCGGGACTAGCGGGTCTACTGGGGCCAACGTCCTGACTTTC. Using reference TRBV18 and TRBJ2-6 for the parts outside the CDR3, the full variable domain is NAGVMQNPRHLVRRRGQEARLRCSPMKGHSHVYWYRQLPEEGLKFMVYLQKENIIDESGMPKERFSAEFPKEGPSILRIQQVVRGDSAAYFCASSQAGTSGSTGANVLTFGAGSRLTVL.

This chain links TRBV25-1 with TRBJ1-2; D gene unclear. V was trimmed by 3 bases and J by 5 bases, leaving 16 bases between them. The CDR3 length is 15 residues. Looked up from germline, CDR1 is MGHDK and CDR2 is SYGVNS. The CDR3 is CASSDSTPRTYGYTF. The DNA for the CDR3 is TGTGCCAGCAGTGATAGTACCCCCAGGACTTATGGCTACACCTTC.

This chain's CDR3 is CASSYSEGTYGYTF. In nucleotides, the CDR3 is TGTGCCAGCAGTTACTCCGAGGGTACCTATGGCTACACCTTC. The chain has TRBV6-6 and TRBJ1-2; D is unresolved. CDR1 and CDR2 from the germline V gene are MNHNY and SVGAGI (reference sequence). V dropped 0 bases and J dropped 4 bases, with 9 bases sitting between them. This CDR3 comprises 14 residues.

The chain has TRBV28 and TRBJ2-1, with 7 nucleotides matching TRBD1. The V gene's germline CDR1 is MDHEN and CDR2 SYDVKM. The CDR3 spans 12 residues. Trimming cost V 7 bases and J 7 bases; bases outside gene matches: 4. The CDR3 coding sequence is TGTGCCAGCACCCAGGGGGTTAATGAGCAGTTCTTC. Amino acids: CASTQGVNEQFF. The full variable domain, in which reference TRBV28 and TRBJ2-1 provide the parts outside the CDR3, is DVKVTQSSRYLVKRTGEKVFLECVQDMDHENMFWYRQDPGLGLRLIYFSYDVKMKEKGDIPEGYSVSREKKERFSLILESASTNQTSMYLCASTQGVNEQFFGPGTRLTVL.

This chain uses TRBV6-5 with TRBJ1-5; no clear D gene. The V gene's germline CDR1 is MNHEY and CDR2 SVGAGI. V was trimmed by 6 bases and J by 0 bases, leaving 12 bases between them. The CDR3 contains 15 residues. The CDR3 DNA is TGTGCCAGCAGAGCGACGTCGGGTAGCAATCAGCCCCAGCATTTT. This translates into CASRATSGSNQPQHF.

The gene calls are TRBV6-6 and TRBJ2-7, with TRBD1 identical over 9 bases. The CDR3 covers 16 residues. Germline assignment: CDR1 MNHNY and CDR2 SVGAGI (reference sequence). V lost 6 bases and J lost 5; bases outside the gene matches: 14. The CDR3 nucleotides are TGTGCCAGCAGAAATTTATCACCGGGACAGGGCCACGAGCAGTACTTC. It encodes CASRNLSPGQGHEQYF.

The CDR3 nucleotides are TGCAGCGTGAGTACGGGGGACCGCACAGATACGCAGTATTTT. Its translation is CSVSTGDRTDTQYF. V is TRBV29-1 and J is TRBJ2-3; D might be TRBD2 (6 bases). The germline CDR1 and CDR2 sequences are SQVTM and ANQGSEA. There are 14 residues in the CDR3. Trimming cost V 6 bases and J 1 base, with 14 bases left between them.

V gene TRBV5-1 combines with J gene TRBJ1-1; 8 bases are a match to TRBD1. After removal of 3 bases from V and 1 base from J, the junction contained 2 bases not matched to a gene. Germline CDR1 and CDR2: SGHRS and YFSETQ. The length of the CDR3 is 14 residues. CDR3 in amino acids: CASSYGQGNTEAFF. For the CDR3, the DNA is TGCGCCAGCAGCTACGGACAGGGGAACACTGAAGCTTTCTTT.

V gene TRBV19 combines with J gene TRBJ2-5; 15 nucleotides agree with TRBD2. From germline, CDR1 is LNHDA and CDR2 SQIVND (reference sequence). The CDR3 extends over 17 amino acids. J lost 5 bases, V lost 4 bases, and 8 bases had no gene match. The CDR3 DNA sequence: TGTGCCAGTAGTAAAGGACTAGCGGGAGGGCATATCGAGACCCAGTACTTC. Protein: CASSKGLAGGHIETQYF.

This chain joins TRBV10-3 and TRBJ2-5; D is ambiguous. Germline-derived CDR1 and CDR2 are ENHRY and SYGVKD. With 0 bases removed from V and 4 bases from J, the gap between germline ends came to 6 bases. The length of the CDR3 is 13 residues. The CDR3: CAISESTGETQYF. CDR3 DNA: TGTGCCATCAGTGAGTCGACGGGAGAGACCCAGTACTTC.

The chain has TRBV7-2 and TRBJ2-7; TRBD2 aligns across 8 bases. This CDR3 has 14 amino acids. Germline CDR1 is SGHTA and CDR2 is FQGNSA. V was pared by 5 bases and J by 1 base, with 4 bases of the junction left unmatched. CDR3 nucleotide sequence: TGTGCCAGCAGCACCGGGAGGGTGTCCTACGAGCAGTACTTC. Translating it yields CASSTGRVSYEQYF.

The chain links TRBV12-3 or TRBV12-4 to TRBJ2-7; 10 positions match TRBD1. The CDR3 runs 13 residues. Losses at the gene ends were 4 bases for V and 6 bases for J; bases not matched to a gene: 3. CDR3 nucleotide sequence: TGTGCCAGCAGTTCCGACAGGGGGCTCGAGCAGTACTTC. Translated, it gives CASSSDRGLEQYF.

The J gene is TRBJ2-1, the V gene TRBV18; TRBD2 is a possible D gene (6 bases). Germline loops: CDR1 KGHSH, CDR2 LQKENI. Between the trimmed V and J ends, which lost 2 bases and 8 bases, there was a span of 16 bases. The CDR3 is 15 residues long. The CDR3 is CASSPLSGTGDEQFF. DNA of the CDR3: TGTGCCAGCTCACCATTATCCGGGACGGGAGATGAGCAGTTCTTC.